This T cell receptor (beta chain) was captured by sequencing in a study of CD8+ T cells in alopecia areata (dated by TCRdb to the late 2010s). Notes on the research overall: Treated patients were enrolled in an open-label pilot trial of oral tofacitinib at 5 to 10 mg twice daily for moderate-to-severe alopecia areata. In humans, TCRbeta sequencing was performed on scalp tissue and on sorted CD4+ and CD8+ peripheral blood T cells from healthy controls and from patients with patchy or totalis/universalis alopecia areata. Tofacitinib was administered for 6 to 18 months, and 6 months of follow-up off drug were then conducted to assess delayed response and recurrence. TCRbeta CDR3 regions were amplified by immunoSEQ multiplex PCR with 35 Vbeta forward and 13 Jbeta reverse primers. The study used high-throughput TCRbeta sequencing to examine T cell clonal expansion in alopecia areata, in both the C3H/HeJ mouse model and human patients. Biopsies were taken from tofacitinib-treated patients at baseline and at 4 and 24 weeks of treatment, and a later scalp biopsy was taken in several of the tofacitinib-treated patients. Clonality in the scalp was compared among normal scalp (n=4), patchy alopecia areata scalp (n=8), and alopecia totalis/universalis scalp (n=8). RNA came from the PAXgene miRNA kit for fixed scalp, the miRNeasy kit for PBMCs, and the RNeasy kit for mouse skin. What the study reported, not specific to this receptor: Unlike mouse skin, which is dominated by gammadelta T cells, normal human skin has resident alphabeta T cells that are also sequenced, and this complicates analysis of the scalp TCR repertoire. Shared TCR sequences between patients were less evident than in mice, which may be partly attributable to HLA diversity in the patient population. Compared with normal scalp, lesional scalp, particularly in alopecia totalis/universalis, had higher clonality and more expanded CD8+ clones, which suggests antigenic drive.

The library was obtained by the immunoSEQ multiplex PCR assay. For TCR sequencing, RNA was extracted from every sample and reverse transcribed into cDNA to serve as template. SuperScript III was used to make first-strand cDNA, primed with a 2:1 mix of oligo-dT and random hexamers. A synthetic immune receptor repertoire was used to assess amplification bias, and residual bias was removed computationally. Per the original workflow: Raw reads were preprocessed to remove errors, and CDR3 was defined according to IMGT conventions as the region from the conserved cysteine to phenylalanine. Clonality was calculated as 1 minus Shannon entropy normalized by log2 of the number of productive unique TCRs. Scalp TCRbeta sequences were cross-referenced with sorted blood CD4 and CD8 repertoires so that the CD4 or CD8 identity of scalp clones could be inferred. TCRdb obtained this table from immuneACCESS and retained in-frame rearrangements with V and J assigned. These tables miss some clones; where compared with another copy, unresolved V genes account for less than half of the shortfall, and the remainder is unexplained. The V and J calls and clone size come from that table; D and trimming were worked out from the DNA. The sample table lists about 150,000 clones, more than 75% of them with a count of one. Over 13% of the sample is held by the ten biggest clonotypes.

The time point label, as the study defines it: baseline before oral tofacitinib. Peripheral blood and lesional scalp punch biopsies were obtained from patients with alopecia areata. PBMCs were isolated by density centrifugation and stained for CD3, CD4 and CD8, and CD4+ and CD8+ T cells were sorted on a FACSAria. The CDR1 and CDR2 encoded by the germline V gene are SNHLY and FYNNEI. The CDR3, cysteine through phenylalanine, is 11 amino acids long. Left in the record is the CDR3 DNA by itself, 33 bases read in frame from the first base. At the junction V is shortened by 8 bases and J by 6 bases, with 8 bases in between. As to this clone: Its antigen remains unidentified. Base-call qualities are not available, and no considerably larger clone is one nucleotide away.

The source is a human donor with alopecia areata. This material consisted of CD8+ T cells sorted from blood, taken at week 0. The chain is encoded by TRBV2 joined to TRBJ2-1; no D gene call is confident. The CDR3 region reads CASGVSNEQFF. The nucleotides read TGTGCCAGCGGGGTTAGCAATGAGCAGTTCTTC.